These T cell receptor beta chains were read from a single sample in a study of sequential checkpoint blockade in melanoma. Here immunoSEQ multiplex PCR was the method, and the copy in TCRdb shows in-frame clones only, minus some. The table has about 9,100 clones, roughly four fifths seen once. Source: CD8+ T cells sorted from blood (inferred from file names), taken from a patient given nivolumab and ipilimumab in sequence. These receptors originate from a human donor with melanoma. The CDR3 runs from the conserved cysteine through the conserved F or W. Fields, in order: clone size, J gene, D gene, V gene, CDR3 DNA, CDR3 protein. The D gene is left open where the match is weak. Expanded clones are given a class, and other clones once, few, many or no size at all.

abundance: NA; j_gene: TRBJ2-7; d_gene: TRBD2; v_gene: TRBV27; CDR3nt: TGTGCCAGCAGCCAGCGGACTAGCGGGAGTTCCTACGAGCAGTACTTC; CDR3aa: CASSQRTSGSSYEQYF
abundance: few; j_gene: TRBJ2-7; d_gene: TRBD1; v_gene: TRBV4-3; CDR3nt: TGCGCCAGCAGCCAAGACGTAGGACAGGGAGTCAACGAGCAGTACTTC; CDR3aa: CASSQDVGQGVNEQYF
abundance: NA; j_gene: TRBJ1-6; d_gene: TRBD1; v_gene: TRBV25-1; CDR3nt: TGTGCCAGCAGTGCGACAGGGGGCGTGCTCTCACCCCTCCACTTT; CDR3aa: CASSATGGVLSPLHF
abundance: NA; j_gene: TRBJ2-3; d_gene: TRBD2; v_gene: TRBV14; CDR3nt: TGTGCCAGCAGCCGCTATCCGGGACTAGGGGCAGATACGCAGTATTTT; CDR3aa: CASSRYPGLGADTQYF
abundance: NA; j_gene: TRBJ2-7; d_gene: TRBD2; v_gene: TRBV7-2; CDR3nt: TGTGCCAGCAGACATACTAGCGGCGGAGGTGGGTACGAGCAGTACTTC; CDR3aa: CASRHTSGGGGYEQYF
abundance: NA; j_gene: TRBJ2-5; d_gene: TRBD1; v_gene: TRBV9; CDR3nt: TGTGCCAGCAGTCTCGGACAGGGATGGGGAGAGACCCAGTACTTC; CDR3aa: CASSLGQGWGETQYF
abundance: NA; j_gene: TRBJ2-3; d_gene: NA; v_gene: TRBV7-6; CDR3nt: TGTGCCAGCAGCTTAGAACAGTTTTCAGATACGCAGTATTTT; CDR3aa: CASSLEQFSDTQYF
abundance: NA; j_gene: TRBJ2-7; d_gene: NA; v_gene: TRBV28; CDR3nt: TGTGCCAGCAGGCCACTAGGGGGCGGGGCTTTATCCAGCTACGAGCAGTACTTC; CDR3aa: CASRPLGGGALSSYEQYF
abundance: NA; j_gene: TRBJ2-1; d_gene: NA; v_gene: TRBV30; CDR3nt: TGTGCCTGTGGAGACCTGGGTTTCTTC; CDR3aa: CACGDLGFF
abundance: NA; j_gene: TRBJ1-4; d_gene: TRBD1; v_gene: TRBV7-9; CDR3nt: TGTGCCAGCAAAGACAGGGGAACTAATGAAAAACTGTTTTTT; CDR3aa: CASKDRGTNEKLFF
abundance: NA; j_gene: TRBJ2-5; d_gene: NA; v_gene: TRBV7-9; CDR3nt: TGTGCCAGCAGCGTACTCAGGGGAGGGAGGGAACAAGAGACCCAGTACTTC; CDR3aa: CASSVLRGGREQETQYF
abundance: once; j_gene: TRBJ2-6; d_gene: TRBD2; v_gene: TRBV6-4; CDR3nt: TGTGCCAGCAGTGGTGGGACTAGCGGGACTGGGGCCAACGTCCTGACTTTC; CDR3aa: CASSGGTSGTGANVLTF
abundance: few; j_gene: TRBJ2-5; d_gene: NA; v_gene: TRBV4-3; CDR3nt: TGCGCCAGCAGCCCGGGGGACCACGTAGAGACCCAGTACTTC; CDR3aa: CASSPGDHVETQYF
abundance: NA; j_gene: TRBJ1-6; d_gene: NA; v_gene: TRBV5-1; CDR3nt: TGCGCCAGCAGCTTAGGGGATTACAGGGCCCGGACACCCCTCCACTTT; CDR3aa: CASSLGDYRARTPLHF
abundance: NA; j_gene: TRBJ2-7; d_gene: NA; v_gene: TRBV27; CDR3nt: TGTGCCAGCACCAGTTTTTTCCTCCCCAATTTATTACCGGGAAGCTCCTACGAGCAGTACTTC; CDR3aa: CASTSFFLPNLLPGSSYEQYF
abundance: NA; j_gene: TRBJ2-3; d_gene: TRBD2; v_gene: TRBV27; CDR3nt: TGTGCCAGCAGTCAGGGACTAGCGGGAGTCGCAGATACGCAGTATTTT; CDR3aa: CASSQGLAGVADTQYF
abundance: NA; j_gene: TRBJ1-1; d_gene: NA; v_gene: TRBV19; CDR3nt: TGTGCCAGTAGTATCCCCGGGAACACTGAAGCTTTCTTT; CDR3aa: CASSIPGNTEAFF
abundance: NA; j_gene: TRBJ1-6; d_gene: NA; v_gene: TRBV5-5; CDR3nt: TGTGCCAGCAGCTTGGATCTATCCGGCTCCTATAATTCACCCCTCCACTTT; CDR3aa: CASSLDLSGSYNSPLHF
abundance: medium-sized; j_gene: TRBJ2-7; d_gene: NA; v_gene: TRBV7-8; CDR3nt: TGTGCCAGCACCCCGGAGGACAGCTCCTACGAGCAGTACTTC; CDR3aa: CASTPEDSSYEQYF
abundance: NA; j_gene: TRBJ2-1; d_gene: TRBD2; v_gene: TRBV7-6; CDR3nt: TGTGCCAGCAGCTTTAACTTCGTTACGGGAGGGACCGGGACTAGCGGCAATGAGCAGTTCTTC; CDR3aa: CASSFNFVTGGTGTSGNEQFF
abundance: NA; j_gene: TRBJ2-7; d_gene: NA; v_gene: TRBV5-1; CDR3nt: TGCGCCAGCAGCTTAACAGGGAAGTACGAGCAGTACTTC; CDR3aa: CASSLTGKYEQYF
abundance: NA; j_gene: TRBJ2-7; d_gene: NA; v_gene: TRBV5-4; CDR3nt: TGTGCCAGCAGCAGGGACTCCAGCCCCTACGAGCAGTACTTC; CDR3aa: CASSRDSSPYEQYF
abundance: NA; j_gene: TRBJ2-7; d_gene: NA; v_gene: TRBV10-3; CDR3nt: TGTGCCATCAGTGATAAGGACGGGGGATTTCACTACGAGCAGTACTTC; CDR3aa: CAISDKDGGFHYEQYF
abundance: NA; j_gene: TRBJ2-7; d_gene: TRBD1; v_gene: TRBV9; CDR3nt: TGTGCCAGCAGCGTAGGTTGGGACAGGGGTAAAGAGCAGTACTTC; CDR3aa: CASSVGWDRGKEQYF
abundance: NA; j_gene: TRBJ1-5; d_gene: NA; v_gene: TRBV15; CDR3nt: TGTGCCACCAGCAGATTTCCAGCGGGGGATCAGCCCCAGCATTTT; CDR3aa: CATSRFPAGDQPQHF
abundance: NA; j_gene: TRBJ2-1; d_gene: TRBD2; v_gene: TRBV7-6; CDR3nt: TGTGCCAGCAGCTTAGTTGGAGGACTAGCGGACTACAATGAGCAGTTCTTC; CDR3aa: CASSLVGGLADYNEQFF
abundance: NA; j_gene: TRBJ2-1; d_gene: NA; v_gene: TRBV4-3; CDR3nt: TGCGCCAGCAGCCAATCGAGGGATGAGCAGTTCTTC; CDR3aa: CASSQSRDEQFF
abundance: NA; j_gene: TRBJ2-3; d_gene: TRBD2; v_gene: TRBV7-8; CDR3nt: TGTGCCAGCAGCTTAGACGGCGGGGGGCCGTCGGATACGCAGTATTTT; CDR3aa: CASSLDGGGPSDTQYF
abundance: NA; j_gene: TRBJ2-2; d_gene: TRBD2; v_gene: TRBV27; CDR3nt: TGTGCCAGCAGTTTATACTTCCGGACTAGCGTTGGCGGGGAGCTGTTTTTT; CDR3aa: CASSLYFRTSVGGELFF
abundance: few; j_gene: TRBJ1-3; d_gene: NA; v_gene: TRBV21-1; CDR3nt: TGTGCCAGCAGCAAAGAAAGGGACAGGGCTGGAAACACCATATATTTT; CDR3aa: CASSKERDRAGNTIYF
abundance: NA; j_gene: TRBJ1-1; d_gene: NA; v_gene: TRBV7-6; CDR3nt: TGTGCCAGCAGCTCTACAGGGAGAGGGAGCACTGAAGCTTTCTTT; CDR3aa: CASSSTGRGSTEAFF
abundance: NA; j_gene: TRBJ1-1; d_gene: NA; v_gene: TRBV6-6; CDR3nt: TGTGCCAGCCTAACCAGGGCAGAAGCTTTCTTT; CDR3aa: CASLTRAEAFF
abundance: NA; j_gene: TRBJ2-1; d_gene: TRBD2; v_gene: TRBV6-4; CDR3nt: TGTGCCAGCAGTGACTCGGCGGGGGGGCGAAATGAGCAGTTCTTC; CDR3aa: CASSDSAGGRNEQFF
abundance: medium-sized; j_gene: TRBJ1-6; d_gene: NA; v_gene: TRBV12-5; CDR3nt: TGTGCTAGTGGTTTCACAGATAATTCACCCCTCCACTTT; CDR3aa: CASGFTDNSPLHF
abundance: NA; j_gene: TRBJ2-2; d_gene: NA; v_gene: TRBV28; CDR3nt: TGTGCCAGCAGTTTATCCGGGAGCTCAACCGGGGAGCTGTTTTTT; CDR3aa: CASSLSGSSTGELFF
abundance: NA; j_gene: TRBJ1-1; d_gene: NA; v_gene: TRBV6-1; CDR3nt: TGTGCCAGCAGGCCTTGGGGGGGAGAAGCTTTCTTT; CDR3aa: CASRPWGGEAFF
abundance: NA; j_gene: TRBJ2-7; d_gene: NA; v_gene: TRBV4-1; CDR3nt: TGCGCCAGCAGCCAAGAGATCGGTGGAGGGGCCTACGAGCAGTACTTC; CDR3aa: CASSQEIGGGAYEQYF
abundance: NA; j_gene: TRBJ1-5; d_gene: NA; v_gene: TRBV27; CDR3nt: TGTGCCAGCAGTCCCTCCATGGCGGATCAGCCCCAGCATTTT; CDR3aa: CASSPSMADQPQHF
abundance: few; j_gene: TRBJ1-2; d_gene: TRBD1; v_gene: TRBV5-4; CDR3nt: TGTGCCAGCAGGGACAGGGAAAGCTATGGCTACACCTTC; CDR3aa: CASRDRESYGYTF
abundance: NA; j_gene: TRBJ2-7; d_gene: NA; v_gene: TRBV4-3; CDR3nt: TGCGCCAGCAGCCAAGATATAACAGCCTACGAGCAGTACTTC; CDR3aa: CASSQDITAYEQYF
abundance: NA; j_gene: TRBJ2-3; d_gene: NA; v_gene: TRBV9; CDR3nt: TGTGCCAGCAGCGACCTCAGGGTAGGCACAGATACGCAGTATTTT; CDR3aa: CASSDLRVGTDTQYF
abundance: medium-sized; j_gene: TRBJ2-7; d_gene: NA; v_gene: TRBV7-9; CDR3nt: TGTGCCAGCAACCAGGGGAGAGGCTACGAGCAGTACTTC; CDR3aa: CASNQGRGYEQYF
abundance: NA; j_gene: TRBJ2-7; d_gene: NA; v_gene: TRBV7-9; CDR3nt: TGTGCCAGCAGCCCACCGGGGTCCTCCTACGAGCAGTACTTC; CDR3aa: CASSPPGSSYEQYF
abundance: NA; j_gene: TRBJ1-5; d_gene: TRBD1; v_gene: TRBV6-5; CDR3nt: TGTGCCATCAGTGAGGGGGGACAGTATCAGCCCCAGCATTTT; CDR3aa: CAISEGGQYQPQHF
abundance: NA; j_gene: TRBJ2-4; d_gene: TRBD1; v_gene: TRBV30; CDR3nt: TGTGCCTCTCTACCCCTGGGGACAGGGGAAAACATTCAGTACTTC; CDR3aa: CASLPLGTGENIQYF
abundance: NA; j_gene: TRBJ2-1; d_gene: TRBD2; v_gene: TRBV2; CDR3nt: TGTGCCAGCAGTGACGGGACTATCCCGGGGAATGAGCAGTTCTTC; CDR3aa: CASSDGTIPGNEQFF
abundance: NA; j_gene: TRBJ1-6; d_gene: NA; v_gene: TRBV7-6; CDR3nt: TGTGCCAGCAGCCCGGACACCTATAATTCACCCCTCCACTTT; CDR3aa: CASSPDTYNSPLHF